Listed below are T cell receptor beta chains from one sample, sequenced in a study of T-cell reconstitution after alpha-beta-depleted transplantation in children. TCRdb independently ran MiXCR on the PCR reads; one entry per CDR3 protein. The repertoire includes over 120,000 distinct CDR3 sequences, more than 8% of them detected once, and over 15% sits in the top ten. The starting material was PBMCs, mostly from graft donor cells, obtained 180 days after TCRalphabeta/CD19-depleted stem cell transplant. The receptors originated from a female patient between 2 and 15 years old who had a stem cell transplant for congenital amegakaryocytic thrombocytopenia, so the T cells may come from the graft donor. CDR3s include the opening cysteine and the closing phenylalanine or tryptophan. D genes are given only for firm matches. Clone size appears in some rows only: once, few, many, or a class for an expanded clone.

size	J	V	length	D	CDR3	DNA
many	TRBJ2-5	TRBV20-1	18	TRBD2	CSARYPGLAGNPIETQYF	TGCAGTGCTAGATACCCCGGACTAGCGGGGAACCCCATCGAGACCCAGTACTTC
many	TRBJ2-4	TRBV5-1	15	NA	CASSLDLPERNIQYF	TGCGCCAGCAGCTTGGACCTCCCGGAGAGGAACATTCAGTACTTC
NA	TRBJ1-2	TRBV4-1	14	NA	CASSQPRETYGYTF	TGCGCCAGCAGCCAACCGAGGGAAACCTATGGCTACACCTTC
many	TRBJ2-7	TRBV12-3/TRBV12-4	14	TRBD1	CASTHGTGSYEQYF	TGTGCCAGCACCCACGGGACAGGGTCTTACGAGCAGTACTTC
many	TRBJ2-5	TRBV12-3/TRBV12-4	11	NA	CASSLGPPQYF	TGTGCCAGCAGTTTAGGGCCCCCCCAGTACTTC
NA	TRBJ2-3	TRBV28	17	NA	CASSLRFGDHSTDTQYF	TGTGCCAGCAGTTTAAGATTTGGGGACCATAGCACAGATACGCAGTATTTT
many	TRBJ2-7	TRBV12-3/TRBV12-4	14	NA	CASSFSQGNYEQYF	TGTGCCAGCAGTTTCAGTCAGGGGAACTACGAGCAGTACTTC
many	TRBJ2-7	TRBV5-1	14	TRBD1	CASSWDTGVYEQYF	TGCGCCAGCAGCTGGGACACAGGGGTCTACGAGCAGTACTTC
many	TRBJ2-3	TRBV10-3	16	NA	CAISVGGRGPSDTQYF	TGTGCCATCAGTGTCGGAGGCAGGGGCCCCTCGGATACGCAGTATTTT
many	TRBJ2-2	TRBV7-8	17	NA	CASSFVNQGLITGELFF	TGTGCCAGCAGCTTTGTCAACCAGGGGCTTATCACCGGGGAGCTGTTTTTT
many	TRBJ2-5	TRBV4-1	15	NA	CASSQEGLVQETQYF	TGCGCCAGCAGCCAAGAGGGACTTGTACAAGAGACCCAGTACTTC
NA	TRBJ2-7	TRBV20-1	13	NA	CSASFTAAAEQYF	TGCAGTGCTAGTTTCACCGCTGCAGCCGAGCAGTACTTC
many	TRBJ2-5	TRBV12-3/TRBV12-4	14	TRBD2	CASRMTSGGETQYF	TGTGCCAGCAGAATGACTAGCGGAGGAGAGACCCAGTACTTC
many	TRBJ2-5	TRBV28	13	NA	CASSLRVKETQYF	TGTGCCAGCAGTTTGAGAGTTAAAGAGACCCAGTACTTC
NA	TRBJ2-1	TRBV10-2	11	NA	CASPYRNEQFF	TGCGCCAGCCCTTATCGCAATGAGCAGTTCTTC
many	TRBJ2-1	TRBV5-1	14	NA	CASSYNRDLNEQFF	TGCGCCAGCAGCTATAACCGGGACCTCAATGAGCAGTTCTTC
many	TRBJ2-1	TRBV20-1	14	TRBD1	CSARRDRVDNEQFF	TGCAGTGCTCGCCGGGACAGGGTTGACAATGAGCAGTTCTTC
NA	TRBJ2-1	TRBV7-2	17	TRBD2	CASSLPTTSGSLDEQFF	TGTGCCAGCAGCTTACCGACCACTAGCGGGAGTCTTGATGAGCAGTTCTTC
NA	TRBJ1-2	TRBV5-4	15	NA	CASSLYLGPNYGYTF	TGTGCCAGCAGCTTGTACCTCGGGCCGAACTATGGCTACACCTTC
NA	TRBJ2-1	TRBV10-3	16	TRBD2	CAISRTSGRPGIEQFF	TGTGCCATCAGTAGGACTAGCGGGAGGCCGGGGATTGAGCAGTTCTTC
many	TRBJ2-5	TRBV5-6	14	NA	CASSYLDGAETQYF	TGTGCCAGCAGCTACTTAGACGGTGCGGAGACCCAGTACTTC
many	TRBJ1-1	TRBV5-1	14	NA	CASSLKSGIPEAFF	TGCGCCAGCAGCTTGAAATCAGGCATCCCTGAAGCTTTCTTT
NA	TRBJ2-5	TRBV20-1	14	NA	CSAKVTPKQETQYF	TGCAGTGCTAAGGTCACACCGAAACAAGAGACCCAGTACTTC
NA	TRBJ2-5	TRBV29-1	12	NA	CSVEGPGETQYF	TGCAGCGTTGAAGGCCCCGGAGAGACCCAGTACTTC
many	TRBJ2-5	TRBV5-1	13	NA	CASSRREGETQYF	TGCGCCAGCAGCCGCAGGGAAGGAGAGACCCAGTACTTC
NA	TRBJ1-5	TRBV11-2	19	TRBD1	CASSSYRDSNVYSNQPQHF	TGTGCCAGCAGCTCTTACCGGGACAGTAACGTTTATAGCAATCAGCCCCAGCATTTT
NA	TRBJ2-1	TRBV12-3/TRBV12-4	18	TRBD2	CASGVRSSGPRGYNEQFF	TGTGCCAGCGGAGTTCGTTCTAGCGGGCCCCGTGGCTACAATGAGCAGTTCTTC
few	TRBJ2-1	TRBV15	14	NA	CATSRGTLNNEQFF	TGTGCCACCAGCAGGGGGACACTTAACAATGAGCAGTTCTTC
few	TRBJ1-5	TRBV7-2	16	NA	CASSLNKGISGQPQHF	TGTGCCAGCAGCTTAAACAAGGGGATTAGCGGTCAGCCCCAGCATTTT
NA	TRBJ2-7	TRBV5-6	14	NA	CASSDGVNSYEQYF	TGTGCCAGCAGCGATGGAGTTAACAGCTACGAGCAGTACTTC
many	TRBJ2-2	TRBV20-1	13	TRBD2	CSAASGRSGELFF	TGCAGTGCCGCTAGCGGGAGAAGCGGGGAGCTGTTTTTT
many	TRBJ2-3	TRBV7-9	15	NA	CASSFSAGGTDTQYF	TGTGCCAGCAGCTTTTCCGCCGGGGGCACAGATACGCAGTATTTT
many	TRBJ2-1	TRBV5-5	14	NA	CASSLGRPGNEQFF	TGTGCCAGCAGCTTGGGTCGACCAGGGAATGAGCAGTTCTTC
many	TRBJ1-2	TRBV5-1	14	TRBD1	CASSLGGQGIGYTF	TGCGCCAGCAGCTTGGGGGGACAGGGGATCGGCTACACCTTC
NA	TRBJ2-3	TRBV5-1	15	NA	CASSRSYNREDTQYF	TGCGCCAGCAGCAGGAGCTACAACAGGGAAGATACGCAGTATTTT